This is a list of T cell receptor beta chains from one sample in a study of cytomegalovirus exposure and HLA in healthy donors. Using immunoSEQ multiplex PCR, the repertoire was profiled, and TCRdb retains in-frame clones only, with some absent. Found here are over 150,000 clones, 70% to 85% of them singletons; the top ten hold 2.1%. The sample was PBMCs. Every receptor here comes from a man aged 25 to 40 in good health and CMV-seronegative. The CDR3 runs from the conserved cysteine through the conserved F or W. The D gene is left open where the match is weak. Only some rows state a clone size, as once, few, many or a class for expanded clones.

d_gene,j_gene,v_gene,abundance,CDR3aa,CDR3nt
TRBD1,TRBJ1-2,TRBV9,-,CASSVGDRANYGYTF,TGTGCCAGCAGTGTAGGGGACAGGGCCAACTATGGCTACACCTTC
-,TRBJ1-2,TRBV2,-,CASSERGGGGNYGYTF,TGTGCCAGCAGTGAGAGGGGAGGGGGGGGTAACTATGGCTACACCTTC
TRBD1,TRBJ1-1,TRBV20-1,-,CRGQGTTEAFF,TGCAGGGGACAGGGGACCACTGAAGCTTTCTTT
-,TRBJ2-1,TRBV7-8,once,CASSRGSRKDNEQFF,TGTGCCAGCAGCCGAGGGTCACGGAAAGACAATGAGCAGTTCTTC
TRBD2,TRBJ2-3,TRBV5-1,many,CASSHFGAGGADTQYF,TGCGCCAGCAGCCACTTTGGGGCGGGGGGTGCAGATACGCAGTATTTT
TRBD1,TRBJ1-4,TRBV5-4,-,CASSPSAGQADNEKLFF,TGTGCCAGCAGCCCTTCTGCCGGACAGGCCGATAATGAAAAACTGTTTTTT
TRBD1,TRBJ1-2,TRBV19,-,CASSRTFGQGNGYTF,TGTGCCAGTAGTAGGACCTTCGGACAGGGAAATGGCTACACCTTC
-,TRBJ2-1,TRBV7-9,-,CASSSRDAAVYNEQFF,TGTGCCAGCAGCTCGCGGGACGCAGCGGTATACAATGAGCAGTTCTTC
-,TRBJ2-7,TRBV19,once,CASSTSASSYEQYF,TGTGCCAGTAGTACTAGCGCGAGCTCCTACGAGCAGTACTTC
-,TRBJ2-2,TRBV30,-,CAWSDSFTGELFF,TGTGCCTGGAGTGACAGCTTCACCGGGGAGCTGTTTTTT
TRBD1,TRBJ2-5,TRBV7-8,-,CASSLGSGQGRETQYF,TGTGCCAGCAGCTTAGGGTCGGGACAGGGCAGGGAGACCCAGTACTTC